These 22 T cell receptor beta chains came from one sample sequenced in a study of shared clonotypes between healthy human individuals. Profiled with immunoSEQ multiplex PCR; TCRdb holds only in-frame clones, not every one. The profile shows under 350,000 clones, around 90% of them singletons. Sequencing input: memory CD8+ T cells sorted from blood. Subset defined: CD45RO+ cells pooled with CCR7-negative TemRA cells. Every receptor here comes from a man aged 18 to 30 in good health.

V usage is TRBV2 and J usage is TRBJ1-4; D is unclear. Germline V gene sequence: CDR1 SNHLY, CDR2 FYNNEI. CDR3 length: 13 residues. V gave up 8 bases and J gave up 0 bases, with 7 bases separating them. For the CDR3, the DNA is TGTGCCAGCGAGGGAGCAACTAATGAAAAACTGTTTTTT. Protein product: CASEGATNEKLFF.

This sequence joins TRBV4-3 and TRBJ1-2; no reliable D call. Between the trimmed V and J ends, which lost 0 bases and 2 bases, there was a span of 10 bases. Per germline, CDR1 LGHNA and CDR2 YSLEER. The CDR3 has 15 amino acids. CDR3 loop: CASSQEVRYNYGYTF. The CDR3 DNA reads TGCGCCAGCAGCCAAGAGGTTCGGTACAACTATGGCTACACCTTC.

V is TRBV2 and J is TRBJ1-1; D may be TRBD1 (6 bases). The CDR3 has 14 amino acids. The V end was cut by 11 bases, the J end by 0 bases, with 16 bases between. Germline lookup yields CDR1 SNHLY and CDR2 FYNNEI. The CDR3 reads CARSGAGVNTEAFF. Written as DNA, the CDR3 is TGTGCCCGCTCTGGTGCAGGGGTGAACACTGAAGCTTTCTTT.

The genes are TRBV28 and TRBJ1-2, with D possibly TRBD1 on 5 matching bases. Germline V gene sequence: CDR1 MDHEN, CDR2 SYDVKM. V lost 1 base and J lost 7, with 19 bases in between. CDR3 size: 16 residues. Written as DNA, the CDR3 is TGTGCCAGCAGTTTATTCGGTACAGGAATTATGGGTGGCTACACCTTC. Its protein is CASSLFGTGIMGGYTF.

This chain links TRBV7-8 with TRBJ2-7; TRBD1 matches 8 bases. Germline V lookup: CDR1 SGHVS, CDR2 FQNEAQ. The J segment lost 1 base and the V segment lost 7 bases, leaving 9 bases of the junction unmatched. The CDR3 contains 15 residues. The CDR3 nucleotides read TGTGCCAGCACCCTCCTGACAGGGGAGTCCTACGAGCAGTACTTC. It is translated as CASTLLTGESYEQYF.

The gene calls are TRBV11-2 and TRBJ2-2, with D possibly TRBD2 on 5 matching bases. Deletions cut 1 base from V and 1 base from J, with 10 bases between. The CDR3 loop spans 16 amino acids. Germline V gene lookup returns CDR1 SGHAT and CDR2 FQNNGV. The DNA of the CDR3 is TGTGCCAGCAGCTTAGCAGTGGGAGAGAACACCGGGGAGCTGTTTTTT. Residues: CASSLAVGENTGELFF.

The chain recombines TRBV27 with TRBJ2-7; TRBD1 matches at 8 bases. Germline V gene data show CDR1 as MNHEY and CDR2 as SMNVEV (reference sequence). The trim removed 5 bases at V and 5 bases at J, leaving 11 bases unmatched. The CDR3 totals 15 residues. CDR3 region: CASSLTGTGNNEQYF. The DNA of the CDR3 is TGTGCCAGCAGTCTTACCGGGACAGGAAACAACGAGCAGTACTTC.

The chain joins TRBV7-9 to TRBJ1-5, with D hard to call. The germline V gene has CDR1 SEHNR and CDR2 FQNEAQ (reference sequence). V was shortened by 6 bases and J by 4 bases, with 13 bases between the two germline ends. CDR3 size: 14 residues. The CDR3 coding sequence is TGTGCCAGCAGTTTTGACGGCCCGAATCAGCCCCAGCATTTT. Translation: CASSFDGPNQPQHF.

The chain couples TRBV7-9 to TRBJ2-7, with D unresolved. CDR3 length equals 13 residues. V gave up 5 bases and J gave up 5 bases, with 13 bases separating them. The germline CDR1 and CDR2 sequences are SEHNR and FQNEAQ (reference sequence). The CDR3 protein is CASSPVWRNEQYF. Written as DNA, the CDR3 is TGTGCCAGCAGCCCGGTATGGAGAAACGAGCAGTACTTC.

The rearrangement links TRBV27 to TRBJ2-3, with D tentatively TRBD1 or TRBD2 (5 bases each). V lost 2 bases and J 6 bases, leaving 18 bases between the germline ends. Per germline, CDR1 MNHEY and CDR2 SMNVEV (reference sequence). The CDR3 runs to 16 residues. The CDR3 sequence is CASSLIRRRPGDTQYF. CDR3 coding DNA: TGTGCCAGCAGTTTAATCAGGAGGAGACCAGGGGATACGCAGTATTTT.

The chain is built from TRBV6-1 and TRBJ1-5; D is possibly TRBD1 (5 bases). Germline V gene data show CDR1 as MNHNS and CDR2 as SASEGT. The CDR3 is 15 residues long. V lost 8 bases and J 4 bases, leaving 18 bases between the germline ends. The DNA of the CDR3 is TGTGCCAGCCTCATTAGGGGAGGGACGAATCAGCCCCAGCATTTT. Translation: CASLIRGGTNQPQHF.

This CDR3 reads CSVRGGFF. The DNA of the CDR3 is TGCAGCGTCCGGGGGGGTTTCTTT. The chain combines TRBV29-1 with TRBJ1-1; D might be TRBD1 (5 bases). Looked up from germline, CDR1 is SQVTM and CDR2 is ANQGSEA. The CDR3 covers 8 residues. V was cut by 6 bases and J by 13 bases, with 9 bases left in between.

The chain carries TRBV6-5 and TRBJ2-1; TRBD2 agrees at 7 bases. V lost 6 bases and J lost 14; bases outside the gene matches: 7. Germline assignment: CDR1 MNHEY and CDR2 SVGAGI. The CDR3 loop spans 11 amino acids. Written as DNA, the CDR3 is TGTGCCAGCAGCCCTGGGGGGGAAGAGTTCTTC. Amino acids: CASSPGGEEFF.

Here the CDR3 reads CASSEEGTSYNEQFF. The CDR3 region has the DNA TGCGCCAGCAGTGAAGAGGGGACGTCCTACAATGAGCAGTTCTTC. The rearrangement uses TRBV10-2 and TRBJ2-1, with D tentatively TRBD1 or TRBD2 (5 bases each). Germline loops: CDR1 WSHSY, CDR2 SAAADI. The CDR3 runs to 15 residues. Trimming stripped 3 bases from V and 1 base from J, with 10 bases between.

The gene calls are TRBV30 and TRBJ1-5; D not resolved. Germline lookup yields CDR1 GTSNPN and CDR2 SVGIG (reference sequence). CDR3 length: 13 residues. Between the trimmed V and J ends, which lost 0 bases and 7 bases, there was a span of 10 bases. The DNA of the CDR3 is TGTGCCTGGAGTGTGTCCGACGGCCAGCCCCAGCATTTT. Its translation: CAWSVSDGQPQHF.

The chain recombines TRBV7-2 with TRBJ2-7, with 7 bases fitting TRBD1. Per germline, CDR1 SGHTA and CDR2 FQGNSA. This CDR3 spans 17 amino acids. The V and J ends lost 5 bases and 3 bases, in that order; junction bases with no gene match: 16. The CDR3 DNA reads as TGTGCCAGCAGCGGGTCCGACAGGGTTGGAACTTTCTACGAGCAGTACTTC. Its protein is CASSGSDRVGTFYEQYF.

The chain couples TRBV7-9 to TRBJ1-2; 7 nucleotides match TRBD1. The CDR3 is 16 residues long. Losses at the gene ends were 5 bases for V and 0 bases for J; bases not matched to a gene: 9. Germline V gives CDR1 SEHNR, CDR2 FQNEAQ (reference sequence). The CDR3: CASSIGPGGSNYGYTF. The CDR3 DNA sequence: TGTGCCAGCAGCATAGGACCAGGGGGTTCTAACTATGGCTACACCTTC.

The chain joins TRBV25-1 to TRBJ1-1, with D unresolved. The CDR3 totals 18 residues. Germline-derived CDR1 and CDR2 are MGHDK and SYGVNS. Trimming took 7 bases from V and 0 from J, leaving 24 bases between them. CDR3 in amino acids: CASIRRRRKICLNTEAFF. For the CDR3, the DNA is TGTGCCAGCATTCGACGCCGACGGAAGATTTGTCTGAACACTGAAGCTTTCTTT.

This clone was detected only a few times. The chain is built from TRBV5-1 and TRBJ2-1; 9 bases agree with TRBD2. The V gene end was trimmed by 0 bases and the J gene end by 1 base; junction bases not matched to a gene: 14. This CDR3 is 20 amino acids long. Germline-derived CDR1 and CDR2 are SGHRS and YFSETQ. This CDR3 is CASSLGLAGAAGGSYNEQFF. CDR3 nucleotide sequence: TGCGCCAGCAGCTTGGGGTTAGCGGGAGCCGCCGGTGGATCCTACAATGAGCAGTTCTTC.

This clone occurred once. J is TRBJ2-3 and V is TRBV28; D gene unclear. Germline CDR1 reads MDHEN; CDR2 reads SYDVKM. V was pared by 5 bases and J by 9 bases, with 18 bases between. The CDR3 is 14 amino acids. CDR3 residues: CASSPDGLTGTQYF. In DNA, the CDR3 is TGTGCCAGCAGTCCCGACGGGTTGACCGGGACGCAGTATTTT.

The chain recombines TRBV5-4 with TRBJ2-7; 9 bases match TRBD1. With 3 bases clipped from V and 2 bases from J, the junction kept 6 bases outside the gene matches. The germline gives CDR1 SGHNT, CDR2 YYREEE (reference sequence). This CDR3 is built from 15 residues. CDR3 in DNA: TGTGCCAGCAGCTGGGGACAGGGTTTAACCTACGAGCAGTACTTC. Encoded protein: CASSWGQGLTYEQYF.

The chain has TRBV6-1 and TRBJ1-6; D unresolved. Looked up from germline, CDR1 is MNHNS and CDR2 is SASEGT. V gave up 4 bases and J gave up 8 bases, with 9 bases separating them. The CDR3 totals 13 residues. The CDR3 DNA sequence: TGTGCCAGCAGTGGGGGTTTCTATTCACCCCTCCACTTT. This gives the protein CASSGGFYSPLHF.